The T cell receptor (beta chain) under discussion was sequenced for a study of regulatory T cells in long-lasting Graves disease. Findings and limits, study-wide: Patients with persistent disease shared fewer than 3,500 public clonotypes, outpacing the approximately 870 shared by new patients. The study found lower TCR diversity in persistent Graves' patients than in newly diagnosed ones. There was favoring of TRBV28, TRBJ1-2 and TRBJ2-5 in persistent disease.

Combining iRepertoire HTBI primers with Arm-PCR of CDR3 regions, the authors built TCR beta libraries. The authors' processing: Sample data revealed under 75 TRBV and 12 to 15 TRBJ segments. TCRdb reprocessed the multiplex PCR reads with MiXCR, giving one entry per CDR3 protein. These V and J calls originate from TCRdb's pipeline instead of the authors' own analysis. Of 400,000 to 500,000 distinct CDR3 sequences listed, 20% to 25% were seen once; the top ten hold around 7%. Note on this clonotype: Its specificity is unknown. A much larger clone lies a single base off, so this may be a read error.

Time point of the sample: persistent/refractory GD, antithyroid drugs over 5 years with positive TRAb. Scientists built the TCR library using RNA that was extracted from PBMCs. V was shortened by 7 bases and J by 0 bases, with 10 bases between the two germline ends. CDR3 length equals 15 residues. CDR1 and CDR2 (germline): MNHEY, SMNVEV (reference sequence). Sequencing was performed on peripheral blood mononuclear cells (PBMCs), taken when the disease was refractory, from a patient treated with antithyroid drugs. V usage is TRBV27 and J usage is TRBJ1-6; TRBD1 might be the D (5 bases). The TCR sequence derives from a female donor with Graves disease. CDR3 DNA sequence: TGTGCCAGCATAGTGGGGGGCTCCTATAATTCACCCCTCCACTTT. Its translation: CASIVGGSYNSPLHF.